Below, one T cell receptor (beta chain) is given with its context. This entry comes from a study of shared T cell receptors in the human thymus. Assay used: immunoSEQ multiplex PCR; TCRdb lists only in-frame clones, some missing. The data hold hundreds of thousands of clones, with approximately 85% observed a single time. Trimming took 4 bases from V and 4 from J; bases not matched to a gene: 10. Germline V gene lookup returns CDR1 SGDLS and CDR2 YYNGEE. The CDR3 loop spans 15 amino acids. The same sample was also used in a study of human thymus T cells. This second report adds: The donor group consisted of healthy Finnish infants who were having corrective surgery for congenital heart defects. The source of the thymus tissue was resections taken during corrective heart surgery. Within thymic and blood repertoires, V and J gene usage appeared to be biased.

This TCR was recovered from a girl under two years old with a congenital heart defect. Sequenced: thymocytes. The chain couples TRBV9 to TRBJ1-2; 7 bases line up with TRBD1. The CDR3, as DNA: TGTGCCAGCAGCCCCAGGGGGACAGAGACCTATGGCTACACCTTC. This translates into CASSPRGTETYGYTF.